This note documents a single T cell receptor (beta chain) sequence. Its antigen is unknown. Germline lookup yields CDR1 SGHKS and CDR2 YYEKEE (reference sequence). Trimming removed 2 bases at V and 0 bases at J, with 17 bases between. This CDR3 comprises 17 residues. The source of the sample is a study of Ad26.COV2.S vaccination and SARS-CoV-2 variants. Repertoires were generated with immunoSEQ multiplex PCR, while TCRdb's copy carries only in-frame clones and drops some. The table has 300,000 to 400,000 clones, about 88% seen once; the top ten hold 6.4%. Treatment specified: about 20 received Ad26.COV2.S at low or high dose, single or two shots; roughly five received placebo; per-sample allocation not given. Specimens were obtained on day 63 following the first vaccine or placebo injection. Built on an Ad26 vector, the vaccine expressed Wuhan-strain SARS-CoV-2 spike. Overall study findings and caveats: Non-spike TCR breadth showed similarity between vaccine and placebo recipients. In TCR breadth and depth analyses, total T cell responses may have been underestimated. Among vaccine recipients, spike-specific TCR breadth exceeded that of placebo recipients.

The source is a person aged 18-60 years who received the Ad26.COV2.S COVID-19 vaccine or a placebo. The input for sequencing was peripheral blood, taken in a trial of Ad26.COV2.S vaccine versus placebo. V is TRBV5-5 and J is TRBJ1-1; TRBD1 is a possible D gene (5 bases). CDR3 sequence: CASSFTPGTTLNTEAFF. The DNA of the CDR3 is TGTGCCAGCAGCTTCACCCCCGGGACGACTTTGAACACTGAAGCTTTCTTT.